The present entry profiles one T cell receptor (beta chain) with its context. The table lists this clonotype with many counts. It has no known antigen specificity. No qualities accompany the bases; no much larger clone lies one base away. The data are from a study of Graves' ophthalmopathy and Graves' hyperthyroidism (dated by TCRdb to about 2018). For context, the study as a whole: Peripheral blood was collected at initial diagnosis, prior to any treatment. The study used TCR beta repertoire signatures to distinguish Graves' ophthalmopathy from Graves' hyperthyroidism and to predict progression to ophthalmopathy. In total, over 130 blood samples were TCR-sequenced: around 42 ophthalmopathy, some 75 hyperthyroidism and approximately 17 hyperthyroidism-to-ophthalmopathy patients. To explore V-J signatures that distinguish ophthalmopathy from hyperthyroidism, a discovery set of more than 90 patients was enrolled, made up of more than 40 with ophthalmopathy and 57 with stable hyperthyroidism. The independent validation cohort included some 19 hyperthyroidism patients plus 17 patients who later progressed from hyperthyroidism to ophthalmopathy. T-cell repertoires of thyroid tissue and blood were compared in several hyperthyroidism patients. Following sample collection, hyperthyroidism patients were given methimazole at a starting dose of 30 mg daily, and ophthalmopathy patients were given high-dose intravenous methylprednisolone. The 85 to 100 discovery patients were randomly split 7:3 into training and test sets. Study-wide findings and limitations: In validation, the model predicted ophthalmopathy progression with about 71% sensitivity and 72.22% specificity; eleven to twelve predicted patients were CT-confirmed with GO in a median of about 7.1 months. Ophthalmopathy was separated from stable hyperthyroidism by the 13-signature model with more than 85% sensitivity and roughly 83% specificity in cross-validation and with 80%/75% in the test set. Most expanded thyroid clonotypes with a frequency above 0.001 also appeared in blood, which suggests that blood repertoires may reflect the immune response in the thyroid. No statistical method was used to predetermine the sample size, and group allocation was not hidden from the investigators.

The CDR1 and CDR2 encoded by the germline V gene are MNHNS and SASEGT. Spanning cysteine to phenylalanine, the CDR3 consists of 14 amino acids. Just CDR3 DNA is preserved here, 42 bases in frame from base 1. V loses 4 bases of germline sequence and J loses 3 bases, and the interval between the two ends is 12 bases. TCR beta CDR3 regions were amplified from RNA transcripts for repertoire sequencing. A first-round RT-PCR used HTBI primers with the Qiagen OneStep RT-PCR kit, followed by a second-round multiplex PCR, size selection and purification. Libraries were sequenced paired-end with 100 bp reads on an Illumina HiSeq2000. In the authors' own workflow: SOAPnuke was used for read processing, and reads with adapters, uncalled bases, a mean Phred below 15, or no exact constant-primer or identifier match were discarded. COPE v1.2.5 was used to merge the high-quality paired reads. Each unique nucleotide sequence was defined as a clonotype, and clonotypes were aligned to IMGT TRB V, D and J references with MiTCR v1.1. Analysis was restricted to V-J combinations with a frequency above 0.0001, which covered 98% to 99.2% of repertoires. For each V-J combination, a TCR clonal expansion and chaos score was defined as the ratio of F50 clonal expansion to chaos observed in the TCRdist matrix. Welch's t-statistics and random forest were used to narrow the features down to around twelve V-J combinations, which were then fed into a naive Bayes classifier. The Morisita-Horn index was used to measure how similar the thyroid and blood repertoires were. TCRdb redid the processing of the public reads, applying fastp at Q25 and MiXCR, and retained in-frame beta chains. Rows are unified per CDR3 protein, each entry keeping the most common DNA and genes. The V and J calls, along with clone size, are taken from TCRdb and not from the paper's own processing. Here the sample has about 390,000 distinct CDR3 sequences; approximately 15% occur a single time. The top ten clones comprise about 7% of the sample.

Hyperthyroidism was defined as stable when no progression to ophthalmopathy occurred within 18 months of follow-up. Patients with hyperthyroidism were aged 18 to 65 years, had been newly diagnosed, and had a disease duration of less than 2 months. Patients with other autoimmune diseases, uncontrolled infections, pregnancy or lactation were excluded from the study. Clinical symptoms, serum thyroxine, TRAb, thyroid ultrasound and orbital computed tomography were used for diagnosis. PBMCs were isolated from approximately 10 ml of fresh peripheral blood by Ficoll-Paque density gradient centrifugation. Total RNA was extracted with Trizol reagent and quality-checked on an Agilent 2100 Bioanalyzer.

Source material: peripheral blood. The chain is assembled from TRBV6-1 and TRBJ1-2; D gene: possibly TRBD1, on 5 matching bases. The receptor comes from a woman between 18 and 29 years old with stable Graves' hyperthyroidism. Donor details come from another sample of the same person, matched by shared clones. CDR3 reads: CASSVVKTDYGYTF. In nucleotides, the sequence is TGTGCCAGCAGTGTCGTAAAGACAGACTATGGCTACACCTTC.